This is a list of T cell receptor beta chains from one sample in a study of identical twins. MiXCR was run by TCRdb on the 5' RACE reads, yielding one entry per CDR3 protein. Of approximately 220,000 distinct CDR3 sequences in the sample, less than 8% were seen once. Another study also made use of these data, one on yellow fever vaccine responses in identical twins.

Sequences were obtained from memory (CD45RO+) T cells sorted from blood. The receptors were gathered from a woman under 30 in good health. CDR3s include the opening cysteine and the closing phenylalanine or tryptophan. Fields, in order: clone size, V gene, D gene, J gene, CDR3 protein, CDR3 DNA. The D gene is left open where the match is weak. Expanded clones are given a class, and other clones once, few, many or no size at all.

abundance: NA
v_gene: TRBV20-1
d_gene: TRBD2
j_gene: TRBJ2-1
CDR3aa: CSASRNGRADNEQFF
CDR3nt: TGCAGTGCTAGTCGTAACGGGAGGGCGGACAATGAGCAGTTCTTC

abundance: few
v_gene: TRBV28
d_gene: NA
j_gene: TRBJ2-1
CDR3aa: CASLRPGSYNEQFF
CDR3nt: TGTGCCAGCTTGAGACCCGGCTCCTACAATGAGCAGTTCTTC

abundance: NA
v_gene: TRBV5-4
d_gene: TRBD1
j_gene: TRBJ2-7
CDR3aa: CASSSDRVREQYF
CDR3nt: TGTGCCAGCAGCTCGGACAGGGTCCGCGAGCAGTACTTC

abundance: NA
v_gene: TRBV5-6
d_gene: NA
j_gene: TRBJ1-4
CDR3aa: CASSFVQGTTNEKLFF
CDR3nt: TGTGCCAGCAGCTTCGTCCAGGGCACTACTAATGAAAAACTGTTTTTT

abundance: many
v_gene: TRBV29-1
d_gene: TRBD1
j_gene: TRBJ2-2
CDR3aa: CSVEVSGGGTGELFF
CDR3nt: TGCAGCGTTGAAGTTTCAGGGGGCGGTACCGGGGAGCTGTTTTTT

abundance: many
v_gene: TRBV2
d_gene: TRBD1
j_gene: TRBJ2-5
CDR3aa: CASSGPGTGSEETQYF
CDR3nt: TGTGCCAGCAGCGGCCCTGGGACAGGGTCGGAAGAGACCCAGTACTTC

abundance: many
v_gene: TRBV10-3
d_gene: NA
j_gene: TRBJ2-1
CDR3aa: CAITGAHNEQFF
CDR3nt: TGTGCCATCACGGGAGCACACAATGAGCAGTTCTTC

abundance: NA
v_gene: TRBV4-2
d_gene: NA
j_gene: TRBJ1-1
CDR3aa: CASSQEGRNTEAFF
CDR3nt: TGTGCCAGCAGCCAAGAGGGGAGGAACACTGAAGCTTTCTTT

abundance: few
v_gene: TRBV20-1
d_gene: NA
j_gene: TRBJ2-3
CDR3aa: CSARLPRSNTQYF
CDR3nt: TGCAGTGCTAGACTGCCCCGCTCTAATACGCAGTATTTT

abundance: NA
v_gene: TRBV6-4
d_gene: TRBD2
j_gene: TRBJ2-1
CDR3aa: CASSDEVGRALGEQFF
CDR3nt: TGTGCCAGCAGTGACGAGGTCGGGAGGGCCTTAGGGGAGCAGTTCTTC

abundance: NA
v_gene: TRBV18
d_gene: NA
j_gene: TRBJ2-7
CDR3aa: CASSSQGLYEQYF
CDR3nt: TGTGCCAGCTCATCACAGGGCCTCTACGAGCAGTACTTC

abundance: few
v_gene: TRBV20-1
d_gene: TRBD2
j_gene: TRBJ2-1
CDR3aa: CSATGLAGGPNNEQFF
CDR3nt: TGCAGTGCAACGGGACTAGCGGGAGGGCCAAACAATGAGCAGTTCTTC

abundance: few
v_gene: TRBV24-1
d_gene: NA
j_gene: TRBJ2-2
CDR3aa: CATSDPRGAANTGELFF
CDR3nt: TGTGCCACCAGTGATCCCCGGGGGGCGGCGAACACCGGGGAGCTGTTTTTT

abundance: few
v_gene: TRBV7-2
d_gene: TRBD2
j_gene: TRBJ2-4
CDR3aa: CASSHTSGGGNIQYF
CDR3nt: TGTGCCAGCAGCCATACTAGCGGGGGGGGAAACATTCAGTACTTC

abundance: NA
v_gene: TRBV7-9
d_gene: TRBD2
j_gene: TRBJ2-1
CDR3aa: CASSFAGGRFNEQFF
CDR3nt: TGTGCCAGCAGCTTCGCGGGGGGGCGATTCAATGAGCAGTTCTTC

abundance: few
v_gene: TRBV28
d_gene: NA
j_gene: TRBJ2-7
CDR3aa: CASSALASGALTYEQYF
CDR3nt: TGTGCCAGCAGTGCGTTAGCCTCAGGGGCGCTTACCTACGAGCAGTACTTC

abundance: NA
v_gene: TRBV29-1
d_gene: NA
j_gene: TRBJ1-1
CDR3aa: CSGGGNTEAFF
CDR3nt: TGCAGCGGTGGGGGGAACACTGAAGCTTTCTTT